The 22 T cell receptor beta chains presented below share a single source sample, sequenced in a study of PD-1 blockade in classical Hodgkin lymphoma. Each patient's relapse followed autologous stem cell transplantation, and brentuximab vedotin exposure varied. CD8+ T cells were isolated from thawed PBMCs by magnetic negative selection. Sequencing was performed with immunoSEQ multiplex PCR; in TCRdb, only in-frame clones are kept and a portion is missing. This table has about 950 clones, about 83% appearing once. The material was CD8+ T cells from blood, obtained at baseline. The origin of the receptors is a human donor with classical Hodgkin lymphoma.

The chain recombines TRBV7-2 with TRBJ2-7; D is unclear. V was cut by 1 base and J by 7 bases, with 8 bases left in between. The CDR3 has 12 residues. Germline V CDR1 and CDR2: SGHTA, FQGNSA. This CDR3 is CASSLVGWEQYF. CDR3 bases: TGTGCCAGCAGCTTAGTTGGTTGGGAGCAGTACTTC.

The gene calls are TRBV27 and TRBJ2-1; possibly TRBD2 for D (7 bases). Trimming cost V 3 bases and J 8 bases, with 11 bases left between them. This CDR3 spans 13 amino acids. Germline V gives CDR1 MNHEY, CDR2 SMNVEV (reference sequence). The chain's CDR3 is CASSFGGGDEQFF. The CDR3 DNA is TGTGCCAGCAGTTTTGGGGGGGGCGATGAGCAGTTCTTC.

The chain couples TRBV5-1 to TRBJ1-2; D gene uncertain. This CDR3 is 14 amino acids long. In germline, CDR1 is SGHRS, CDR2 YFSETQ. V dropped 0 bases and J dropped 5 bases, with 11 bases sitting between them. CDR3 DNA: TGCGCCAGCAGCTTGGAGGTGGCTGCTTATGGCTACACCTTC. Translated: CASSLEVAAYGYTF.

CDR3 region: CASSENEGGETQYF. DNA for the CDR3: TGTGCCAGCAGTGAAAATGAAGGTGGGGAGACCCAGTACTTC. This rearrangement joins TRBV2 to TRBJ2-5; the D is unclear. V lost 2 bases and J lost 5, with 12 bases in between. From germline, CDR1 is SNHLY and CDR2 FYNNEI. This CDR3 has 14 amino acids.

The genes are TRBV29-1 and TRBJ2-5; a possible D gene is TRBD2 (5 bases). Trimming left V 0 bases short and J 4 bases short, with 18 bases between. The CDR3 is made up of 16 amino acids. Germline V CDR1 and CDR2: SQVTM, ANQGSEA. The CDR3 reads CSVEEGTLLLGETQYF. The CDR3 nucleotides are TGCAGCGTTGAAGAAGGTACTCTGCTACTAGGAGAGACCCAGTACTTC.

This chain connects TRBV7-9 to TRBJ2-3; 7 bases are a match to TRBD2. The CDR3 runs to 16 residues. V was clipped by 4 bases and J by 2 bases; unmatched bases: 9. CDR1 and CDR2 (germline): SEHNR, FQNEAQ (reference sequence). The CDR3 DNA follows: TGTGCCAGCAGCTACGATGGGAGGGTGATCACAGATACGCAGTATTTT. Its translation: CASSYDGRVITDTQYF.

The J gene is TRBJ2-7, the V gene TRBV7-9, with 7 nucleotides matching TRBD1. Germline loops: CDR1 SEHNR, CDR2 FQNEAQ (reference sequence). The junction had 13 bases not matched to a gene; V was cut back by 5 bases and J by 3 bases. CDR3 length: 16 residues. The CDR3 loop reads CASSDPDREEFYEQYF. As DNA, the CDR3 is TGTGCCAGCAGCGACCCTGACAGGGAAGAATTCTACGAGCAGTACTTC. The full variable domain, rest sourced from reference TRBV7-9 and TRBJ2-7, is DTGVSQNPRHKITKRGQNVTFRCDPISEHNRLYWYRQTLGQGPEFLTYFQNEAQLEKSRLLSDRFSAERPKGSFSTLEIQRTEQGDSAMYLCASSDPDREEFYEQYFGPGTRLTVT.

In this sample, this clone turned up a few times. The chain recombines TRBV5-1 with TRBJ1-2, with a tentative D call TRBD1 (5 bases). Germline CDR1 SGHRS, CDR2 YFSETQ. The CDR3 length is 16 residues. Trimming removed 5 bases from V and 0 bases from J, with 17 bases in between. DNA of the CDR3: TGCGCCAGCAGAATTGCCCCGATGGGGGCTAACTATGGCTACACCTTC. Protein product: CASRIAPMGANYGYTF.

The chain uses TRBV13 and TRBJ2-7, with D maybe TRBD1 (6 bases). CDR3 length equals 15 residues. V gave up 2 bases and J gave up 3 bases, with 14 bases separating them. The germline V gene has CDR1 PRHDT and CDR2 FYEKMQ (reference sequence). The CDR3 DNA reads TGTGCCAGCAGCTTATCCCAGGACAGAGACTACGAGCAGTACTTC. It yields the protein CASSLSQDRDYEQYF.

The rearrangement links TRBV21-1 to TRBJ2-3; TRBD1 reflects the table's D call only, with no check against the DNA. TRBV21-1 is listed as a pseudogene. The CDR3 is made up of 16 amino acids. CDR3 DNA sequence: TGTGCCAGCAGAGCCCGACAGGGTTCTAGCACAGATACGCAGTATTTT. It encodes CASRARQGSSTDTQYF.

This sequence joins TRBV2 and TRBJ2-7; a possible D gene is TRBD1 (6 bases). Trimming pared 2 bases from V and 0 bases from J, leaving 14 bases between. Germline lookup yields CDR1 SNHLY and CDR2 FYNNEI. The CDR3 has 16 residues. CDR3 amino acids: CASSESDSDNSYEQYF. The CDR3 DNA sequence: TGTGCCAGCAGTGAATCGGACAGTGATAACTCCTACGAGCAGTACTTC.

The CDR3 loop is CASPRGRLAGGHLPYEQYF. In nucleotides, the CDR3 is TGTGCCAGCCCCCGCGGCAGACTAGCGGGGGGGCATTTGCCCTACGAGCAGTACTTC. The chain couples TRBV18 to TRBJ2-7, with 14 bases aligning to TRBD2. J was trimmed by 2 bases and V by 8 bases; bases with no gene match: 17. The CDR3 has 19 amino acids. The V gene's germline CDR1 is KGHSH and CDR2 LQKENI.

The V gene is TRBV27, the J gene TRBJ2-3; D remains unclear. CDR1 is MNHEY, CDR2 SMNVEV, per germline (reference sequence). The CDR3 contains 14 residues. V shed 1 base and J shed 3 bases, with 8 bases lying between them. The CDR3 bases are TGTGCCAGCAGTTTATGGTTCCCAACAGATACGCAGTATTTT. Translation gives CASSLWFPTDTQYF.

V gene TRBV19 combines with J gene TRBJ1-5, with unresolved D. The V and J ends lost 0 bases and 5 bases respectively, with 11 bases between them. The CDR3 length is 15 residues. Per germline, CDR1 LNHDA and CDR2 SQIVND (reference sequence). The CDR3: CASSIDGGPYQPQHF. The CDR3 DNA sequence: TGTGCCAGTAGTATAGATGGAGGTCCCTATCAGCCCCAGCATTTT.

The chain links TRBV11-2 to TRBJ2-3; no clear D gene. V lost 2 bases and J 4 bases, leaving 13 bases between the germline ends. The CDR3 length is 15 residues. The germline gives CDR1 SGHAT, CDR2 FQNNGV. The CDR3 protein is CASSLSPSTPDTQYF. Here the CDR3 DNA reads TGTGCCAGCAGCTTATCCCCTAGTACCCCAGATACGCAGTATTTT.

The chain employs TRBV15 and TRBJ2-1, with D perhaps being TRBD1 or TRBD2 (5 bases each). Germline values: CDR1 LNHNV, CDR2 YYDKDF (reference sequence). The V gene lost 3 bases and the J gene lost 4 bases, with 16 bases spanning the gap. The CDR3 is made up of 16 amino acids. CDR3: CATSSLRDDLYNEQFF. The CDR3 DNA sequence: TGTGCCACCAGCAGTCTCCGGGACGACCTTTACAATGAGCAGTTCTTC.

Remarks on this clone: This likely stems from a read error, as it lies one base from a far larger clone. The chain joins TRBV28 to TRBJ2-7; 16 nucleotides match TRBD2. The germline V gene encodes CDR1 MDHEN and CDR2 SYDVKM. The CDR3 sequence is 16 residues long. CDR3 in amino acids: CACRSGTSGGAGEQYF. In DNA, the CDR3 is TGTGCCTGCAGGTCTGGGACTAGCGGGGGGGCGGGCGAGCAGTACTTC.

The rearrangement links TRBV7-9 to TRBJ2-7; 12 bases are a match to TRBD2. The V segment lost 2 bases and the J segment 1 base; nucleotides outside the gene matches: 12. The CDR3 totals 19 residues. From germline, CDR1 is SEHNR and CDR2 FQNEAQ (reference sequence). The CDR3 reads CASSLTVATSGRRSYEQYF. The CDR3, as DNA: TGTGCCAGCAGCTTAACGGTCGCGACTAGCGGGAGAAGGTCCTACGAGCAGTACTTC.

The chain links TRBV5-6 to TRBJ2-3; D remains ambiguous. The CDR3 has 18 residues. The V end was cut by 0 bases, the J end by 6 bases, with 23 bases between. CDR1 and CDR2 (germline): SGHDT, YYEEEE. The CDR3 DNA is TGTGCCAGCAGCTTGGGAGGTGGCAACCGTCTTTTCGTCGATACGCAGTATTTT. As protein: CASSLGGGNRLFVDTQYF. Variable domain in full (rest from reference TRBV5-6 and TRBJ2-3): DAGVTQSPTHLIKTRGQQVTLRCSPKSGHDTVSWYQQALGQGPQFIFQYYEEEERQRGNFPDRFSGHQFPNYSSELNVNALLLGDSALYLCASSLGGGNRLFVDTQYFGPGTRLTVL.

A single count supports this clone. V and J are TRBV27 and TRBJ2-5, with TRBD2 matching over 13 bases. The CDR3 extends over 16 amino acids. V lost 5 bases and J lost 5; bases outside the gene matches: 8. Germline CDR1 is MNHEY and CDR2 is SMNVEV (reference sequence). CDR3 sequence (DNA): TGTGCCAGCAGTCCCGGACTAGCGGGAGTCATGGAGACCCAGTACTTC. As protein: CASSPGLAGVMETQYF.

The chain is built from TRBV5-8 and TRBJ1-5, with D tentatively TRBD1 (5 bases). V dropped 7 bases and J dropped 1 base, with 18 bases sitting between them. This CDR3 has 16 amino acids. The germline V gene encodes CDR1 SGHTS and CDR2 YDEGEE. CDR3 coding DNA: TGTGCCAGCGGGGCTCGAGCGACTGTCAGCAATCAGCCCCAGCATTTT. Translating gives CASGARATVSNQPQHF.

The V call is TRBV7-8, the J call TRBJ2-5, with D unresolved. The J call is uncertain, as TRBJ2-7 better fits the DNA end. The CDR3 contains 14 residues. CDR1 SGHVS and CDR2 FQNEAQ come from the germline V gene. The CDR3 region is CASSPSRLSYEQYF. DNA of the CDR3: TGTGCCAGCAGCCCCAGTCGCCTCTCCTACGAGCAGTACTTC.